This T cell receptor beta chain was profiled in a study of cytomegalovirus exposure and HLA in healthy donors. Study-level points and caveats: Information on immune exposure was restricted to one variable (CMV serostatus). Researchers counted roughly 160 TCR beta chains as cytomegalovirus-associated.

Germline trimming cut 4 bases from V and 5 bases from J; bases unmatched to any gene: 13. The CDR3 runs 16 residues. Germline loops: CDR1 SGHNT, CDR2 YYREEE (reference sequence). Turning to this clone: What it binds is not known.

Vbeta (60) and Jbeta (13) primers were used in the PCR. Here immunoSEQ multiplex PCR was the method, and the copy in TCRdb shows in-frame clones only, minus some. Found here are around 190,000 clones, approximately 80% of them singletons; the top ten hold 0.5%. Material for sequencing was PBMCs. The V gene is TRBV5-4, the J gene TRBJ2-7, with 9 bases lining up with TRBD2. This sequence was found in a woman aged 50 to 65 in good health and CMV-seronegative. The CDR3 here is CASSAQAGGPPHEQYF. In nucleotides, the CDR3 is TGTGCCAGCAGCGCGCAGGCGGGAGGGCCACCCCACGAGCAGTACTTC.